These 10 T cell receptor beta chains originate from one sample sequenced in a study of beta chain features in type 1 diabetes. Study-wide findings and caveats: Within each of all four CD4+ subsets, Type 1 diabetes patients had TCRB CDR3s that were moderately but significantly shorter.

No antigens are known for them. Reverse transcribing all isolated RNA meant expressed TCRB transcripts were sequenced. Produced via immunoSEQ multiplex PCR; TCRdb's table is partial and in-frame only. Here the sample spans 130,000 to 150,000 clones, more than 10% being singletons. Sequencing was performed on central memory CD4+ T cells from blood. These receptors all stem from a man between 18 and 35 years old with type 1 diabetes.

This rearrangement joins TRBV11-3 to TRBJ2-1, with D uncertain. The CDR3 length is 14 residues. Germline assignment: CDR1 SGHNT and CDR2 YENEEA. V was shortened by 3 bases and J by 0 bases, with 6 bases between the two germline ends. DNA for the CDR3: TGTGCCAGCAGCTTTAGTTACTCCTACAATGAGCAGTTCTTC. Its translation: CASSFSYSYNEQFF.

This rearrangement joins TRBV7-6 to TRBJ2-1; D perhaps matches TRBD1 (6 bases). In germline, CDR1 is SGHVS, CDR2 FNYEAQ. The V and J ends lost 5 bases and 4 bases respectively, with 12 bases between them. There are 14 residues in the CDR3. The CDR3 loop is CASSPGTSYNEQFF. CDR3 coding DNA: TGTGCCAGCAGCCCCGGGACATCATACAATGAGCAGTTCTTC.

This chain connects TRBV10-3 to TRBJ2-5, with D perhaps TRBD2 (6 bases). In germline, CDR1 is ENHRY, CDR2 SYGVKD. V lost 4 bases and J 5 bases, leaving 20 bases between the germline ends. The CDR3 is made up of 16 amino acids. In DNA form, the CDR3 reads TGTGCCATCAGTGGACCCCTCGGAGGGCAGGAGGAGACCCAGTACTTC. The encoded protein is CAISGPLGGQEETQYF.

For this clone: The junction does not match germline at one end; this may be a read error. The chain employs TRBV14 and TRBJ2-5, with D perhaps matching TRBD1 (5 bases). This CDR3 comprises 13 residues. CDR1 and CDR2 (germline): SGHDN, FVKESK. The CDR3 DNA reads TGTGCCAGCAGCCAAAATCCAGCAGGGCTTAGGGACTTC. Encoded protein: CASSQNPAGLRDF. Full variable domain (remainder filled in from reference TRBV14 and TRBJ2-5): EAGVTQFPSHSVIEKGQTVTLRCDPISGHDNLYWYRRVMGKEIKFLLHFVKESKQDESGMPNNRFLAERTGGTYSTLKVQPAELEDSGVYFCASSQNPAGLRDFGPGTRLLVL.

The rearrangement joins TRBV6-5 to TRBJ2-5, with a possible D match to TRBD2 (6 bases). The CDR3 has 16 amino acids. V was trimmed by 0 bases and J by 1 base, leaving 12 bases between them. Germline V gene lookup returns CDR1 MNHEY and CDR2 SVGAGI. CDR3 in amino acids: CASSYSRTSSQETQYF. CDR3 DNA: TGTGCCAGCAGTTACTCGCGAACTAGCTCCCAAGAGACCCAGTACTTC.

This clone was seen a handful of times. The chain has TRBV27 and TRBJ2-1, with 7 nucleotides matching TRBD2. The junction had 9 bases not matched to a gene; V was cut back by 0 bases and J by 7 bases. CDR1 and CDR2 from the germline V gene are MNHEY and SMNVEV (reference sequence). CDR3 length equals 16 residues. The CDR3 region is CASSLSASGVANEQFF. The CDR3 nucleotides read TGTGCCAGCAGTTTATCGGCTAGCGGCGTAGCAAATGAGCAGTTCTTC.

This clone was recorded at least ten times. Other DNA variants within this sample encode the same CDR3. The chain combines TRBV30 with TRBJ1-6; D gene ambiguous. CDR3 size: 13 residues. The germline V gene encodes CDR1 GTSNPN and CDR2 SVGIG (reference sequence). V was pared by 0 bases and J by 8 bases, with 8 bases between. Here the CDR3 reads CAWSVLEDSPLHF. CDR3 nucleotide sequence: TGTGCCTGGAGTGTACTAGAGGATTCACCCCTCCACTTT.

This clone appeared a few times. The V call is TRBV5-1, the J call TRBJ2-5; 7 nucleotides align to TRBD1. CDR3 length: 14 residues. J was trimmed by 4 bases and V by 4 bases; bases with no gene match: 7. Germline V CDR1 and CDR2: SGHRS, YFSETQ. Here the CDR3 DNA reads TGCGCCAGCAGCAAACGGACAGGCCCAGAGACCCAGTACTTC. Translated, it gives CASSKRTGPETQYF.

The chain links TRBV7-9 to TRBJ1-1; TRBD1 aligns across 7 bases. V lost 0 bases and J lost 1; bases outside the gene matches: 2. This CDR3 is 15 amino acids long. Germline loops: CDR1 SEHNR, CDR2 FQNEAQ (reference sequence). In nucleotides, the CDR3 is TGTGCCAGCAGCTTAGCAGGGGGCGAGAACACTGAAGCTTTCTTT. This translates into CASSLAGGENTEAFF.

The chain uses TRBV29-1 and TRBJ1-2, with D hard to call. The V and J ends lost 3 bases and 8 bases respectively, with 13 bases between them. CDR1 SQVTM and CDR2 ANQGSEA come from the germline V gene. The CDR3 loop spans 12 amino acids. CDR3 sequence reads: CSVDKEGWGYTF. For the CDR3, the DNA is TGCAGCGTTGATAAGGAGGGTTGGGGCTACACCTTC. The full variable domain, completed using reference TRBV29-1 and TRBJ1-2, is SAVISQKPSRDICQRGTSLTIQCQVDSQVTMMFWYRQQPGQSLTLIATANQGSEATYESGFVIDKFPISRPNLTFSTLTVSNMSPEDSSIYLCSVDKEGWGYTFGSGTRLTVV.